This T cell receptor beta chain was recorded in a study of shared clonotypes between healthy human individuals. Clones were read by immunoSEQ multiplex PCR, and TCRdb kept only the in-frame ones, dropping some. The table includes some 2,100,000 clones, approximately 94% detected once. This CDR3 has 15 residues. Trimming took 5 bases from V and 4 from J; bases not matched to a gene: 10. Germline V lookup: CDR1 SGHRS, CDR2 YFSETQ. The TCR was taken from a man aged 18 to 29 in good health. The genes are TRBV5-1 and TRBJ2-5; TRBD2 agrees at 8 bases. Sequencing input: naive CD4+ T cells sorted from blood. The subset was: CD45RA+ positively selected. As DNA, the CDR3 is TGCGCCAGCAGTTCGGGACTAGTGGGCCTAGAGACCCAGTACTTC. Translated, it gives CASSSGLVGLETQYF.